Listed here are 23 T cell receptor beta chains from one sample, sequenced in a study of spatial heterogeneity in lung cancer (dated by TCRdb to between 2018 and 2021). The time point label corresponds to: sample taken at primary tumor resection. Receptor libraries were prepared by 5' RACE. Reads for this sample came from a NextSeq 500. The public reads were run again by TCRdb, first through fastp at Q25 and then through MiXCR, and only productive beta chains were kept. Each entry merges the rows of one CDR3 protein and shows their most common DNA and genes. The sample includes tens of thousands of distinct CDR3 sequences, with roughly 15% observed a single time. The top ten clonotypes cover around three fifths of the sample. The sample here was PBMCs, taken at surgery. The receptors originated from a male donor with early-stage non-small cell lung cancer.

The chain combines TRBV25-1 with TRBJ1-1, with D possibly matching TRBD1 (6 bases). This CDR3 comprises 13 residues. Germline lookup yields CDR1 MGHDK and CDR2 SYGVNS. The V and J ends lost 6 bases and 3 bases respectively, with 11 bases between them. In nucleotides, the CDR3 is TGTGCCAGCAGGAGACAGGCAGACACTGAAGCTTTCTTT. The encoded protein is CASRRQADTEAFF.

This chain links TRBV12-3 or TRBV12-4 with TRBJ2-1; 10 nucleotides match TRBD2. V lost 6 bases and J lost 5; bases outside the gene matches: 13. This CDR3 comprises 17 residues. The CDR3 region is CASSTASGSPRDNEQFF. CDR3 DNA sequence: TGTGCCAGCAGCACGGCTAGCGGGAGCCCCCGGGACAATGAGCAGTTCTTC.

The V and J genes are TRBV11-2 and TRBJ2-2; no definite D call. The CDR3 loop spans 13 amino acids. From germline, CDR1 is SGHAT and CDR2 FQNNGV. Deletions cut 5 bases from V and 7 bases from J, with 11 bases between. The CDR3 DNA reads TGTGCCAGCAGCCCCCGGACGGACGGGGAGCTGTTTTTT. Translated, it gives CASSPRTDGELFF.

This clonotype was counted ten times or more. The V and J genes are TRBV9 and TRBJ2-7, with D perhaps being TRBD1 or TRBD2 (7 bases each). Per the germline V gene, CDR1 is SGDLS and CDR2 is YYNGEE. The CDR3 is made up of 13 amino acids. Trimming took off 4 bases at V and 3 bases at J, with 11 bases between the two ends. The CDR3 spells CASSLRGGYEQYF. Here the CDR3 DNA reads TGTGCCAGCAGCCTCAGGGGGGGCTACGAGCAGTACTTC.

This clonotype was seen just once. V gene TRBV4-2 combines with J gene TRBJ2-5, with D perhaps being TRBD1 or TRBD2 (6 bases each). V lost 0 bases, J lost 5 bases, and 16 bases lay in between. CDR1 and CDR2 from the germline V gene are LGHNA and YNFKEQ. The CDR3 has 16 residues. Here the CDR3 DNA reads TGTGCCAGCAGCCAAGAACTTAGGGGGGCAGGGGAGACCCAGTACTTC. Translated, it gives CASSQELRGAGETQYF.

This clonotype has just a few counts. J is TRBJ2-5 and V is TRBV20-1; D remains ambiguous. The CDR3 has 12 residues. Germline lookup yields CDR1 DFQATT and CDR2 SNEGSKA (reference sequence). V lost 1 base and J 2 bases, leaving 5 bases between the germline ends. The CDR3 DNA follows: TGCAGTGCTAGAGCCAGTCAAGAGACCCAGTACTTC. It codes for CSARASQETQYF.

This clonotype was seen many times. The V gene is TRBV20-1, the J gene TRBJ2-2, with 9 nucleotides matching TRBD1. The length of the CDR3 is 15 residues. Germline V gene data show CDR1 as DFQATT and CDR2 as SNEGSKA (reference sequence). V lost 4 bases, J lost 4 bases, and 7 bases stayed unmatched. CDR3 region: CSATGTGRSTGELFF. CDR3 nucleotides: TGCAGTGCTACTGGGACAGGGAGAAGCACCGGGGAGCTGTTTTTT.

The genes are TRBV10-3 and TRBJ1-6; no reliable D call. The ends were cut back, 6 bases at V and 10 bases at J, with 22 bases in the middle. Germline V gives CDR1 ENHRY, CDR2 SYGVKD. The CDR3 spans 16 residues. This CDR3 is CAISAEPIRVNSPLHF. The DNA of the CDR3 is TGTGCCATCAGCGCTGAGCCTATAAGGGTCAACTCACCCCTCCACTTT.

The sample holds a few counts of this clonotype. This chain uses TRBV7-2 with TRBJ2-7; tentatively, D is TRBD1 (6 bases). The germline V gene encodes CDR1 SGHTA and CDR2 FQGNSA. The V end lost 5 bases, the J end lost 5 bases, and 13 bases lay between the germline ends. The CDR3 runs 13 residues. The CDR3 sequence: CASSRGQQDEQYF. The CDR3 DNA sequence: TGTGCCAGCAGCCGAGGACAGCAGGACGAGCAGTACTTC.

The chain is built from TRBV29-1 and TRBJ1-3, with 11 bases identical to TRBD1. V dropped 4 bases and J dropped 3; count of bases not matched to a gene: 2. Germline V lookup: CDR1 SQVTM, CDR2 ANQGSEA. The CDR3 is 14 residues long. The CDR3 coding sequence is TGCAGCGTTGTGGACAGGGGGCTTGGAAACACCATATATTTT. Protein product: CSVVDRGLGNTIYF.

Many counts were recorded for this clonotype. The J gene is TRBJ2-7, the V gene TRBV6-5; 11 nucleotides agree with TRBD2. CDR3 size: 17 residues. V lost 0 bases, J lost 1 base, and 5 bases stayed unmatched. CDR1 and CDR2 (germline): MNHEY, SVGAGI. The CDR3, as DNA: TGTGCCAGCAGTTACTCGGACCTAGCGGGAGGTTCCTACGAGCAGTACTTC. Protein: CASSYSDLAGGSYEQYF.

This clonotype was seen a handful of times. V and J are TRBV2 and TRBJ2-5; tentative D call: TRBD1 (6 bases). The CDR3 is 12 residues long. CDR1 and CDR2 (germline): SNHLY, FYNNEI. V was cut by 8 bases and J by 5 bases, with 12 bases left in between. The CDR3 spells CASQQGMETQYF. As DNA, the CDR3 is TGTGCCAGCCAACAGGGTATGGAGACCCAGTACTTC. Full variable domain (remainder filled in from reference TRBV2 and TRBJ2-5): EPEVTQTPSHQVTQMGQEVILRCVPISNHLYFYWYRQILGQKVEFLVSFYNNEISEKSEIFDDQFSVERPDGSNFTLKIRSTKLEDSAMYFCASQQGMETQYFGPGTRLLVL.

This clonotype was detected only a few times. The V and J genes are TRBV5-1 and TRBJ1-6; D remains ambiguous. The CDR3 covers 16 residues. V was pared by 0 bases and J by 0 bases, with 7 bases between. Germline CDR1 reads SGHRS; CDR2 reads YFSETQ. The CDR3 reads CASSLEESSYNSPLHF. As DNA, the CDR3 is TGCGCCAGCAGCTTGGAAGAAAGCTCCTATAATTCACCCCTCCACTTT.

This clonotype has a handful of counts. The chain combines TRBV5-1 with TRBJ2-7, with D perhaps matching TRBD1 (5 bases). The germline V and J ends were trimmed by 2 bases and 2 bases, with 11 bases remaining between them. The CDR3 totals 14 residues. Germline values: CDR1 SGHRS, CDR2 YFSETQ. In DNA, the CDR3 is TGCGCCAGCAGCTTAGAGACAGAGGCCTACGAGCAGTACTTC. It translates to CASSLETEAYEQYF. The variable domain in full, completed from reference TRBV5-1 and TRBJ2-7, reads KAGVTQTPRYLIKTRGQQVTLSCSPISGHRSVSWYQQTPGQGLQFLFEYFSETQRNKGNFPGRFSGRQFSNSRSEMNVSTLELGDSALYLCASSLETEAYEQYFGPGTRLTVT.

This clonotype appeared a few times. This sequence joins TRBV28 and TRBJ2-2; D gene unclear. The CDR3 runs 16 residues. V was pared by 6 bases and J by 0 bases, with 14 bases between. Germline values: CDR1 MDHEN, CDR2 SYDVKM. DNA of the CDR3: TGTGCCAGCAGCCGGACGGAGAGTTCGAACACCGGGGAGCTGTTTTTT. The encoded protein is CASSRTESSNTGELFF.

The chain combines TRBV13 with TRBJ1-2; D is undetermined. Trimming took off 2 bases at V and 7 bases at J, with 8 bases between the two ends. The germline V gene has CDR1 PRHDT and CDR2 FYEKMQ (reference sequence). The CDR3 sequence is 12 residues long. The CDR3 region has the DNA TGTGCCAGCAGCTTAAGCCAGGCTGGCTACACCTTC. Translated: CASSLSQAGYTF.

The gene calls are TRBV5-1 and TRBJ2-2; TRBD1 aligns across 7 bases. This CDR3 comprises 15 residues. The J segment lost 6 bases and the V segment lost 3 bases, leaving 8 bases of the junction unmatched. Germline V gene sequence: CDR1 SGHRS, CDR2 YFSETQ. The CDR3 region is CASSYSQGFPGELFF. The CDR3 nucleotides are TGCGCCAGCAGCTATTCACAGGGGTTCCCCGGGGAGCTGTTTTTT.

V usage is TRBV2 and J usage is TRBJ2-7, with TRBD2 matching over 8 bases. CDR1 SNHLY and CDR2 FYNNEI come from the germline V gene. This CDR3 contains 14 residues. The V segment lost 7 bases and the J segment 0 bases; nucleotides outside the gene matches: 5. CDR3 sequence: CASMLAGLSYEQYF. CDR3 in DNA: TGTGCCAGCATGTTAGCGGGGCTCTCCTACGAGCAGTACTTC.

The chain uses TRBV20-1 and TRBJ2-1; 9 nucleotides agree with TRBD2. Germline V CDR1 and CDR2: DFQATT, SNEGSKA (reference sequence). V trimming: 3 bases; J trimming: 2 bases; junction bases outside the gene matches: 11. The CDR3 loop spans 17 amino acids. The CDR3 reads CSASGIIAGATYNEQFF. The CDR3 DNA follows: TGCAGTGCTAGCGGCATAATAGCGGGAGCCACCTACAATGAGCAGTTCTTC.

This clonotype was counted ten times or more. This chain joins TRBV30 and TRBJ2-2; D gene uncertain. With 4 bases removed from V and 2 bases from J, the gap between germline ends came to 11 bases. This CDR3 is 14 amino acids long. Germline V lookup: CDR1 GTSNPN, CDR2 SVGIG (reference sequence). CDR3: CAWKTSHNTGELFF. The CDR3 DNA reads TGTGCCTGGAAAACGTCGCACAACACCGGGGAGCTGTTTTTT.

The chain uses TRBV10-3 and TRBJ1-6, with a weak D call TRBD1 (5 bases). The germline V gene has CDR1 ENHRY and CDR2 SYGVKD. The V end was cut by 3 bases, the J end by 7 bases, with 10 bases between. There are 14 residues in the CDR3. The CDR3 is CAISEMGPNSPLHF. The CDR3 bases are TGTGCCATCAGTGAAATGGGGCCAAATTCACCCCTCCACTTT.

The rearrangement links TRBV29-1 to TRBJ2-1; 8 positions agree with TRBD1. Germline CDR1 SQVTM, CDR2 ANQGSEA. This CDR3 has 14 residues. After removal of 7 bases from V and 0 bases from J, the junction contained 5 bases not matched to a gene. The DNA for the CDR3 is TGCAGCGCCCCGGACAGGGTCTCCTACAATGAGCAGTTCTTC. Translation gives CSAPDRVSYNEQFF.

This chain joins TRBV18 and TRBJ2-5; no firm D call. Deletions cut 3 bases from V and 0 bases from J, with 11 bases between. The germline V gene encodes CDR1 KGHSH and CDR2 LQKENI. This CDR3 has 15 residues. CDR3 residues: CASSPPWPNQETQYF. CDR3 in DNA: TGTGCCAGCTCACCTCCCTGGCCGAACCAAGAGACCCAGTACTTC.